This T cell receptor (beta chain) stems from a study of cytomegalovirus exposure and HLA in healthy donors. The primer mix had 60 Vbeta and 13 Jbeta primers. Assay: immunoSEQ multiplex PCR; the TCRdb copy retains only in-frame clones and omits some. Altogether approximately 110,000 clones are present, 81% being singletons, with the ten largest covering 0.85% to 1.4%. Germline lookup yields CDR1 SEHNR and CDR2 FQNEAQ (reference sequence). V was shortened by 4 bases and J by 0 bases, with 11 bases between the two germline ends. This CDR3 has 15 residues. This clonotype was obtained from a woman aged 30 to 39 in good health and CMV-seronegative. The sequencing sample was made of PBMCs. The gene calls are TRBV7-9 and TRBJ2-3; perhaps TRBD2 as D (6 bases). The CDR3 DNA follows: TGTGCCAGCAGCTGGACTCGGGGGAGCACAGATACGCAGTATTTT. It is translated as CASSWTRGSTDTQYF.